Listed below are T cell receptor beta chains from one sample, sequenced in a study of blood T cell repertoires in COVID-19. Produced via immunoSEQ multiplex PCR; TCRdb's table is partial and in-frame only. Of over 200,000 clones in the sample, about 81% were seen once. The sample comprised PBMCs or T cells enriched from blood (not recorded which). The receptors come from a middle-aged man who had recovered from COVID-19. Each CDR3 is given with its conserved first and last residue. Each record gives: J gene, D gene, V gene, clone size, CDR3 DNA, CDR3 protein. A D gene is named only where the DNA matches it firmly. Size is stated for part of the rows, as once, few or many counts, or as a class when the clone is expanded.

>TRBJ1-1|.|TRBV5-1|.
TGCGCCAGCACCCTTCGGGGGTGGGGAGAGAACACTGAAGCTTTCTTT
CASTLRGWGENTEAFF
>TRBJ1-2|.|TRBV4-1|.
TGCGCCAGCAGCCAGGCAGGCTATGGCTACACCTTC
CASSQAGYGYTF
>TRBJ2-1|TRBD2|TRBV18|.
TGTGCCAGCTCTCCGAGCGGGATCTACAATGAGCAGTTCTTC
CASSPSGIYNEQFF
>TRBJ2-5|TRBD2|TRBV4-1|.
TGCGCCAGCAGCCAAGATGAGGTAGCGGGGGGGCGGGAGGAGACCCAGTACTTC
CASSQDEVAGGREETQYF
>TRBJ2-7|TRBD2|TRBV3-1/TRBV3-2|.
TGTGCCAGCAGCCTTTCGTCCGGGACTAGCGGGAGTTACGAGCAGTACTTC
CASSLSSGTSGSYEQYF
>TRBJ2-2|TRBD2|TRBV7-2|.
TGTGCCAGCAGAGGTAGAGGTAGCGGGAGAAGCCGGGAGCTGTTTTTT
CASRGRGSGRSRELFF
>TRBJ1-1|.|TRBV5-1|.
TGCGCCAGCAGCGTGACAGGGAACACTGAAGCTTTCTTT
CASSVTGNTEAFF
>TRBJ1-5|.|TRBV19|.
TGTGCCAGTAGTAGTTGGGGGCCTGAGCAGCCCCAGCATTTT
CASSSWGPEQPQHF
>TRBJ2-2|.|TRBV5-8|.
TGTGCCAGCAGCTTGGCCCTAGCGAGTAACACCGGGGAGCTGTTTTTT
CASSLALASNTGELFF
>TRBJ2-1|.|TRBV29-1|.
TGCAGCGTTGGCCCTCTACAGGGTCAGGAGCAGTTCTTC
CSVGPLQGQEQFF
>TRBJ1-1|.|TRBV5-1|.
TGCGCCAGCAGCCCCGCCCCCAGGGGCCAAAACACTGAAGCTTTCTTT
CASSPAPRGQNTEAFF
>TRBJ2-6|TRBD2|TRBV2|.
TGTGCCAGCCAGCGGGAGATACAGCGACCTGGGGCCAACGTCCTGACTTTC
CASQREIQRPGANVLTF
>TRBJ1-4|TRBD1|TRBV6-6|once
TGTGCCAGCAGTTACCGCCAGGGGGCTGGTGAAAAACTGTTTTTT
CASSYRQGAGEKLFF
>TRBJ2-5|.|TRBV19|.
TGTGCCAGTAGTACGGGGGAGGAGCAAGAGACCCAGTACTTC
CASSTGEEQETQYF
>TRBJ2-7|.|TRBV30|once
TGTGCCTGGAGTGTAGTCCGGGTCGAGCAGTACTTC
CAWSVVRVEQYF
>TRBJ2-3|TRBD2|TRBV30|.
TGTGCCGGAAAAATACTAGCGGGGGTCCGAGGAGATACGCAGTATTTT
CAGKILAGVRGDTQYF
>TRBJ2-5|TRBD2|TRBV19|.
TGTGCCAGTAGTCGGACTAGCGGGGGGGCATGGGAGACCCAGTACTTC
CASSRTSGGAWETQYF
>TRBJ2-7|.|TRBV7-2|once
TGTGCCAGCAGGCCACTAGATTCCTACGAGCAGTACTTC
CASRPLDSYEQYF
>TRBJ2-1|.|TRBV6-6|.
TGTGCCAGCAGCTACGCGTCAAGCGGAGGGGAATTCTTGGACAATGAGCAGTTCTTC
CASSYASSGGEFLDNEQFF
>TRBJ1-1|.|TRBV18|many
TGTGCCAGCTCACCACAGGGAGGAATGAACACTGAAGCTTTCTTT
CASSPQGGMNTEAFF
>TRBJ1-5|.|TRBV15|.
TGTGCCACCAGCAGAGATCTAGGACAAAATCAGCCCCAGCATTTT
CATSRDLGQNQPQHF
>TRBJ1-1|TRBD1|TRBV19|.
TGTGCCAGTAGTGTAACGGGACAGGGTGGTTCGAACACTGAAGCTTTCTTT
CASSVTGQGGSNTEAFF
>TRBJ1-1|.|TRBV18|.
TGTGCCAGCTCACCACCGGCATTCCGGAACACTGAAGCTTTCTTT
CASSPPAFRNTEAFF
>TRBJ2-7|.|TRBV4-1|.
TGCGCCAGCAGCTTCCAGACGGGAAGCTACGAGCAGTACTTC
CASSFQTGSYEQYF
>TRBJ2-7|.|TRBV7-8|.
TGTGCCAGCAGCTCCCTCAGCGCTCATTCCACCTACGAGCAGTACTTC
CASSSLSAHSTYEQYF
>TRBJ1-6|.|TRBV2|once
TGTGCCAGCAAGCCCACCCATATGTATAATTCACCCCTCCACTTT
CASKPTHMYNSPLHF
>TRBJ1-4|.|TRBV7-9|.
TGTGCCAGCAGCTTATCCGGCGGGGAAAAACTGTTTTTT
CASSLSGGEKLFF
>TRBJ1-1|TRBD1|TRBV5-1|.
TGCGCCAGCAAAACACAGGGGGAAACTGAAGCTTTCTTT
CASKTQGETEAFF
>TRBJ1-2|.|TRBV6-4|.
TGTGCCAGCAGCCTGACTGGGGGCTTAGGGGGCTACACCTTC
CASSLTGGLGGYTF
>TRBJ1-5|.|TRBV6-1|few
TGTGCCAGCAGTGACCTCCCTAGCAATCAGCCCCAGCATTTT
CASSDLPSNQPQHF
>TRBJ2-1|.|TRBV6-5|once
TGTGCCAGCAGTCCAGGACTAGAGCAGTTCTTC
CASSPGLEQFF
>TRBJ2-7|TRBD1|TRBV5-1|.
TGCGCCAGCAGCGAAACACCGGGACAGGGGCCCTACGAGCAGTACTTC
CASSETPGQGPYEQYF
>TRBJ1-5|.|TRBV11-3|few
TGTGCCAGCAGGTCCCCGACAGGCTTCAATCAGCCCCAGCATTTT
CASRSPTGFNQPQHF
>TRBJ1-4|.|TRBV29-1|.
TGCAGCGTTGCTGAGGGGGTGGCTGAAAAACTGTTTTTT
CSVAEGVAEKLFF
>TRBJ2-1|.|TRBV11-3|.
TGTGCCAGCAGCCTGGGGGGTGCCCTCTCCAATGAGCAGTTCTTC
CASSLGGALSNEQFF
>TRBJ2-1|TRBD2|TRBV5-4|few
TGTGCCAGCAGCTTGTTCCTAGCGGAATACAATGAGCAGTTCTTC
CASSLFLAEYNEQFF
>TRBJ2-1|.|TRBV7-9|.
TGTGCCAGCAGCCAGTCGGGAACTGAAGTTCAGAATGAGCAGTTCTTC
CASSQSGTEVQNEQFF
>TRBJ1-2|TRBD1|TRBV7-9|few
TGTGCCAGCACCCGGACAGGGGACGAGGGCTACACCTTC
CASTRTGDEGYTF
>TRBJ1-1|TRBD1|TRBV9|.
TGTGCCAGCAGCGGCCCCGGGACAGGTAGAGGGAGAAACACTGAAGCTTTCTTT
CASSGPGTGRGRNTEAFF
>TRBJ2-7|TRBD2|TRBV5-4|.
TGTGCCAGCAGGTTAGAACTAGCGGGGGTTTACGAGCAGTACTTC
CASRLELAGVYEQYF
>TRBJ1-1|.|TRBV20-1|few
TGCAGTGCTTCCCTTGTCGCTGAAGCTTTCTTT
CSASLVAEAFF